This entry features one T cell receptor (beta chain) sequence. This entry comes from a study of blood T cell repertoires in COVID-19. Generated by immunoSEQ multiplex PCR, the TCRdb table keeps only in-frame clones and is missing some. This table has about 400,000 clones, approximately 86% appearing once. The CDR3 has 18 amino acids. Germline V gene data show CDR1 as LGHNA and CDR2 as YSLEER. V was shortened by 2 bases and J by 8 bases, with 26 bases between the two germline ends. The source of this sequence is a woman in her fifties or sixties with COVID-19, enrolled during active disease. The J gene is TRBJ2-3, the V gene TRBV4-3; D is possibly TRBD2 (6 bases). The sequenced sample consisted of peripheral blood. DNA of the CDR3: TGCGCCAGCAGCCAACCCAGCGGGCCCCCGCCCTCGTGGGGTACGCAGTATTTT. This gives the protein CASSQPSGPPPSWGTQYF.